This passage covers 24 T cell receptor beta chains from one sample sequenced in a study of CD8 T cells in Susac syndrome. An input of roughly 0.5 to 1 ug of RNA was subjected to reverse transcription using random hexamers. TCRdb re-derived calls from the immunoSEQ multiplex PCR reads in MiXCR, one entry per CDR3 protein. In the table there are 250,000 to 300,000 distinct CDR3 sequences, almost 85% of which are singletons. The sample consisted of CD8+ T cells from PBMCs. These receptors all come from a human donor with multiple sclerosis.

The chain joins TRBV6-1 to TRBJ1-4; perhaps TRBD1 as D (5 bases). This CDR3 contains 14 residues. Trimming removed 7 bases at V and 7 bases at J, with 16 bases between. The germline V gene has CDR1 MNHNS and CDR2 SASEGT. CDR3 coding DNA: TGTGCCAGCATCCCTCGGCCAGGGACTGAAAAACTGTTTTTT. As protein: CASIPRPGTEKLFF.

The V and J genes are TRBV27 and TRBJ2-1; D may be TRBD2 (5 bases). Germline V gene sequence: CDR1 MNHEY, CDR2 SMNVEV (reference sequence). There are 16 residues in the CDR3. The V gene lost 9 bases and the J gene lost 3 bases, with 21 bases spanning the gap. The CDR3 DNA sequence: TGTGCCAGTGGAGCTCACGTAGCGTTGGGCTACAATGAGCAGTTCTTC. The encoded protein is CASGAHVALGYNEQFF.

The CDR3, as DNA: TGCAGCGTTCCAACAGGGGTTAGTACAGATACGCAGTATTTT. Its translation: CSVPTGVSTDTQYF. The chain links TRBV29-1 to TRBJ2-3, with 7 positions matching TRBD1. CDR3 length: 14 residues. With V trimmed by 5 bases and J by 3 bases, 8 bases remained unmatched. Germline CDR1 and CDR2: SQVTM and ANQGSEA.

The chain couples TRBV27 to TRBJ2-1; the D is unclear. CDR1 is MNHEY, CDR2 SMNVEV, per germline (reference sequence). The CDR3 is 11 residues long. Trimming left V 7 bases short and J 9 bases short, with 10 bases between. The CDR3 coding sequence is TGTGCCAGCACCCTTTTCCGTGAGCAGTTCTTC. This gives the protein CASTLFREQFF.

The chain joins TRBV6-5 to TRBJ2-7; 8 bases map to TRBD2. CDR1 and CDR2 from the germline V gene are MNHEY and SVGAGI. J gave up 4 bases and V 4 bases, and 12 bases lay outside the gene matches. The CDR3 contains 16 residues. The CDR3 bases are TGTGCCAGCAGTTCGACTAGCGAGAGGGGGTTTTACGAGCAGTACTTC. Protein product: CASSSTSERGFYEQYF.

The chain couples TRBV29-1 to TRBJ2-1, with a weak D call TRBD1 (5 bases). The CDR3 is 14 residues long. Germline V gene sequence: CDR1 SQVTM, CDR2 ANQGSEA. Trimming left V 0 bases short and J 2 bases short, with 8 bases between. The CDR3 protein is CSVEDAGTYNEQFF. DNA for the CDR3: TGCAGCGTTGAAGATGCAGGGACCTACAATGAGCAGTTCTTC.

This clonotype has a single count. J is TRBJ2-1 and V is TRBV7-8, with 7 bases matching TRBD2. The V gene end was trimmed by 4 bases and the J gene end by 15 bases; junction bases not matched to a gene: 9. This CDR3 is 12 amino acids long. Per germline, CDR1 SGHVS and CDR2 FQNEAQ. The CDR3 spells CASSSPWGEGFF. The CDR3 DNA follows: TGTGCCAGCAGCTCTCCATGGGGGGAGGGGTTCTTC.

The V gene is TRBV19, the J gene TRBJ1-5, with a weak D call TRBD1 (5 bases). Trimming cost V 6 bases and J 4 bases, with 7 bases left between them. Germline CDR1 is LNHDA and CDR2 is SQIVND (reference sequence). The CDR3 has 12 amino acids. As DNA, the CDR3 is TGTGCCAGTAGCCAGGGAAATCAGCCCCAGCATTTT. Translated: CASSQGNQPQHF.

This clonotype was observed a few times. The chain recombines TRBV6-4 with TRBJ2-3; 12 bases are shared with TRBD2. This CDR3 is 14 amino acids long. Trimming took 7 bases from V and 5 from J; bases not matched to a gene: 4. CDR1 is MRHNA, CDR2 SNTAGT, per germline. The CDR3 sequence is CASKPTSGRDTQYF. CDR3 in DNA: TGTGCCAGCAAGCCGACTAGCGGGAGAGATACGCAGTATTTT.

The V and J genes are TRBV28 and TRBJ2-4, with 9 nucleotides matching TRBD2. Germline V gene data show CDR1 as MDHEN and CDR2 as SYDVKM. The CDR3 covers 18 residues. Trimming cost V 3 bases and J 1 base; bases outside gene matches: 10. Here the CDR3 reads CASSFPYSGSGAKNIQYF. In DNA form, the CDR3 reads TGTGCCAGCAGTTTTCCCTATAGCGGGAGTGGGGCCAAAAACATTCAGTACTTC.

The CDR3: CASSYRGAYNEQFF. The CDR3 DNA sequence: TGTGCCAGCAGTTACAGGGGAGCCTACAATGAGCAGTTCTTC. V gene TRBV28 combines with J gene TRBJ2-1; TRBD1 matches at 7 bases. The germline V gene encodes CDR1 MDHEN and CDR2 SYDVKM. CDR3 length: 14 residues. J was trimmed by 2 bases and V by 4 bases; bases with no gene match: 2. Supplemented by reference TRBV28 and TRBJ2-1, the full variable domain reads DVKVTQSSRYLVKRTGEKVFLECVQDMDHENMFWYRQDPGLGLRLIYFSYDVKMKEKGDIPEGYSVSREKKERFSLILESASTNQTSMYLCASSYRGAYNEQFFGPGTRLTVL.

As to this clonotype: A read error may produce the germline difference seen at one junction end. V gene TRBV2 combines with J gene TRBJ1-2, with D possibly being TRBD1 (5 bases). CDR3 length: 14 amino acids. Germline values: CDR1 SNHLY, CDR2 FYNNEI. CDR3 DNA sequence: TGTGCCAGCAGCGAAGGGGACCTCGACTATGGCTACACCTTC. Translating it yields CASSEGDLDYGYTF.

V gene TRBV12-3 or TRBV12-4 combines with J gene TRBJ2-1, with 7 positions matching TRBD2. J gave up 4 bases and V 2 bases, and 5 bases lay outside the gene matches. This CDR3 is 15 amino acids long. The CDR3 nucleotides read TGTGCCAGCAGTTTAAGGGGAGGGGTATACAATGAGCAGTTCTTC. Translated, it gives CASSLRGGVYNEQFF.

The rearrangement uses TRBV28 and TRBJ2-7, with TRBD2 matching 7 bases. V lost 3 bases to trimming and J lost 6 bases; unmatched junction nucleotides: 8. This CDR3 is built from 14 residues. Germline V gives CDR1 MDHEN, CDR2 SYDVKM. The chain's CDR3 is CASSFLAGAGEQYF. For the CDR3, the DNA is TGTGCCAGCAGTTTTTTGGCGGGAGCCGGCGAGCAGTACTTC.

The rearrangement links TRBV5-5 to TRBJ2-5; TRBD2 matches 7 bases. Unmatched junction bases numbered 12, after V lost 3 bases and J lost 1 base. The germline V gene has CDR1 SGHKS and CDR2 YYEKEE (reference sequence). The CDR3 length is 17 residues. CDR3 bases: TGTGCCAGCAGCTCACTCCTTTTATGGGGGGGCCAAGAGACCCAGTACTTC. Protein sequence: CASSSLLLWGGQETQYF.

This chain joins TRBV15 and TRBJ2-1, with a tentative D call TRBD1 (5 bases). V was clipped by 5 bases and J by 3 bases, with 14 bases between them. The CDR3 runs 15 residues. Germline CDR1 reads LNHNV; CDR2 reads YYDKDF (reference sequence). The CDR3 DNA is TGTGCCACCAGCCCTTGGGGCGGTGGCTACAATGAGCAGTTCTTC. Its protein product is CATSPWGGGYNEQFF.

The chain has TRBV7-2 and TRBJ2-7, with D possibly TRBD2 on 5 matching bases. Trimming removed 1 base from V and 1 base from J, with 14 bases in between. Germline V gene sequence: CDR1 SGHTA, CDR2 FQGNSA. This CDR3 contains 16 residues. CDR3 bases: TGTGCCAGCAGCTTAGGTACCGACTACCGATCCTACGAGCAGTACTTC. Amino acids: CASSLGTDYRSYEQYF. Supplemented by reference TRBV7-2 and TRBJ2-7, the full variable domain reads GAGVSQSPSNKVTEKGKDVELRCDPISGHTALYWYRQSLGQGLEFLIYFQGNSAPDKSGLPSDRFSAERTGGSVSTLTIQRTQQEDSAVYLCASSLGTDYRSYEQYFGPGTRLTVT.

The chain links TRBV10-3 to TRBJ1-2; no reliable D call. CDR1 is ENHRY, CDR2 SYGVKD, per germline. V was trimmed by 3 bases and J by 5 bases, leaving 16 bases between them. The CDR3 totals 15 residues. CDR3 coding DNA: TGTGCCATCAGTGACGATCTCAGCGGACCTTATGGCTACACCTTC. The encoded protein is CAISDDLSGPYGYTF.

This chain links TRBV6-4 with TRBJ2-7; 11 nucleotides line up with TRBD2. Germline-derived CDR1 and CDR2 are MRHNA and SNTAGT. The trim removed 9 bases at V and 3 bases at J, leaving 7 bases unmatched. The CDR3 length is 14 residues. The chain's CDR3 is CARKLAGDLYEQYF. CDR3 bases: TGTGCCAGGAAACTAGCGGGAGACCTCTACGAGCAGTACTTC.

V is TRBV7-9 and J is TRBJ1-2; D remains ambiguous. CDR1 is SEHNR and CDR2 is FQNEAQ in the germline V gene (reference sequence). This CDR3 comprises 12 residues. V dropped 7 bases and J dropped 6 bases, with 12 bases sitting between them. The CDR3 bases are TGTGCCAGCACCTACGGGGTGGATGGCTACACCTTC. This gives the protein CASTYGVDGYTF.

This chain joins TRBV4-3 and TRBJ1-3; TRBD1 might be the D (5 bases). Germline values: CDR1 LGHNA, CDR2 YSLEER. CDR3 length equals 20 residues. V lost 0 bases, J lost 4 bases, and 25 bases lay in between. As DNA, the CDR3 is TGCGCCAGCAGCCAAGATCGGCTATTGGGTTTAGGGACTAAGGGAAACACCATATATTTT. This sequence encodes CASSQDRLLGLGTKGNTIYF.

The chain employs TRBV20-1 and TRBJ1-2; D unclear. V was cut by 0 bases and J by 8 bases, with 19 bases left in between. Germline CDR1 is DFQATT and CDR2 is SNEGSKA (reference sequence). The CDR3 is 15 amino acids. CDR3 coding DNA: TGCAGTGCTAGAGATTGGGAGCGAACACCCCTAGGCTACACCTTC. Amino acid sequence: CSARDWERTPLGYTF.

The chain is built from TRBV6-1 and TRBJ2-1, with D maybe TRBD2 (6 bases). V dropped 9 bases and J dropped 4 bases, with 16 bases sitting between them. CDR1 and CDR2 (germline): MNHNS, SASEGT. CDR3 length: 14 amino acids. The CDR3 DNA is TGTGCCAGTACGGGGCGGGACCCTTACAATGAGCAGTTCTTC. Translation: CASTGRDPYNEQFF.

This chain connects TRBV11-2 to TRBJ2-1, with 11 nucleotides matching TRBD1. Per the germline V gene, CDR1 is SGHAT and CDR2 is FQNNGV. After removal of 5 bases from V and 9 bases from J, the junction contained 9 bases not matched to a gene. The CDR3 sequence is 15 residues long. DNA for the CDR3: TGTGCCAGCAGCCAGGGACAGGGGGTGGTACGTGAGCAGTTCTTC. It yields the protein CASSQGQGVVREQFF.